A single sample gave rise to the 8 T cell receptor beta chains below, sequenced in a study of T cells expressing NK-cell markers. TCRdb reprocessed the 5' RACE reads and reports one entry per CDR3 protein, with no DNA. Recorded for this sample: 500,000 to 600,000 distinct CDR3 sequences. The sequenced sample was blood T cells: a sorted CD56 or NKG2C T cell subset, CD4+ or CD8+ T cells, or bulk PBMC T cells (not recorded which). The receptors derive from a man younger than 35 in good health.

The chain employs TRBV6-2 or TRBV6-3 and TRBJ2-1; TCRdb's D call, TRBD2, is unchecked because there is no DNA. Germline loops: CDR1 MNHEY, CDR2 SVGEGT. The CDR3 is 15 amino acids. CDR3 protein: CASRTESGPYNEQFF.

The chain uses TRBV5-6 and TRBJ2-7. This CDR3 has 14 amino acids. Germline lookup yields CDR1 SGHDT and CDR2 YYEEEE. CDR3 protein: CASTLTRLSYEQYF.

This chain connects TRBV12-3 or TRBV12-4 to TRBJ2-7; lacking DNA, the TRBD1 call made by TCRdb goes unchecked. The CDR3 contains 15 residues. The CDR3 region is CASSFRGQGSYEQYF.

The rearrangement uses TRBV6-1 and TRBJ2-5; TCRdb's D call, TRBD1, is unchecked because there is no DNA. CDR1 is MNHNS, CDR2 SASEGT, per germline. This CDR3 contains 14 residues. CDR3 region: CASSRGQWQETQYF.

The rearrangement joins TRBV6-6 to TRBJ1-5. The germline CDR1 and CDR2 sequences are MNHNY and SVGAGI (reference sequence). The CDR3 runs to 11 residues. This CDR3 is CASSLRAALHF.

The chain is built from TRBV2 and TRBJ1-6. This CDR3 contains 16 residues. Germline assignment: CDR1 SNHLY and CDR2 FYNNEI. This chain's CDR3 is CASSAHMSSYNSPLHF.

This chain joins TRBV20-1 and TRBJ2-1. This CDR3 contains 13 residues. CDR1 and CDR2 from the germline V gene are DFQATT and SNEGSKA (reference sequence). CDR3 protein: CSARAEFGNEQFF.

J is TRBJ1-1 and V is TRBV29-1; the TCRdb D gene call, TRBD1, has no DNA to confirm it. CDR1 and CDR2 from the germline V gene are SQVTM and ANQGSEA. The CDR3 totals 13 residues. The CDR3 is CSVEDRDAGRDFF. Based on the CDR3 plus reference TRBV29-1 and TRBJ1-1, the full variable domain is SAVISQKPSRDICQRGTSLTIQCQVDSQVTMMFWYRQQPGQSLTLIATANQGSEATYESGFVIDKFPISRPNLTFSTLTVSNMSPEDSSIYLCSVEDRDAGRDFFGQGTRLTVV.